These 12 T cell receptor beta chains were sequenced from one sample in a study of blood T cell repertoires in COVID-19. Profiled with immunoSEQ multiplex PCR; TCRdb holds only in-frame clones, not every one. The sample lists 250,000 to 300,000 clones; roughly nine tenths were seen once. The sequenced material came from peripheral blood. Source of these receptors: a woman between 50 and 59 years old who had recovered from COVID-19.

This clone has a single count. V usage is TRBV5-1 and J usage is TRBJ1-2; the D gene is possibly TRBD1 (6 bases). Germline V gene data show CDR1 as SGHRS and CDR2 as YFSETQ. Trimming left V 7 bases short and J 2 bases short, with 15 bases between. The CDR3 covers 14 residues. CDR3 protein: CASQPVQGNYGYTF. The CDR3 DNA sequence: TGCGCCAGCCAACCGGTTCAGGGGAACTATGGCTACACCTTC.

The chain recombines TRBV5-1 with TRBJ2-1; 15 nucleotides line up with TRBD2. J lost 8 bases, V lost 3 bases, and 6 bases had no gene match. CDR1 and CDR2 from the germline V gene are SGHRS and YFSETQ. CDR3 length: 16 amino acids. DNA of the CDR3: TGCGCCAGCAGCTCAGGGACTAGCGGGGGGATAGATGAGCAGTTCTTC. This codes for CASSSGTSGGIDEQFF.

The rearrangement links TRBV28 to TRBJ1-5; a weak D match, TRBD1 (5 bases). Deletions cut 6 bases from V and 2 bases from J, with 14 bases between. This CDR3 region has 15 residues. CDR1 is MDHEN, CDR2 SYDVKM, per germline. CDR3 sequence (DNA): TGTGCCAGCAGACCGGGGGGTACGGGCAATCAGCCCCAGCATTTT. Translating it yields CASRPGGTGNQPQHF. Combining the CDR3 with reference TRBV28 and TRBJ1-5 gives the whole variable domain DVKVTQSSRYLVKRTGEKVFLECVQDMDHENMFWYRQDPGLGLRLIYFSYDVKMKEKGDIPEGYSVSREKKERFSLILESASTNQTSMYLCASRPGGTGNQPQHFGDGTRLSIL.

This chain connects TRBV7-9 to TRBJ1-4, with 12 bases lining up with TRBD1. CDR1 is SEHNR, CDR2 FQNEAQ, per germline (reference sequence). The junction had 9 bases not matched to a gene; V was cut back by 5 bases and J by 8 bases. The CDR3 has 16 amino acids. CDR3 in amino acids: CASSAPGQGAMEKLFF. In nucleotides, the CDR3 is TGTGCCAGCAGCGCCCCGGGACAGGGGGCAATGGAAAAACTGTTTTTT.

This clone was recorded only once. The rearrangement links TRBV7-2 to TRBJ1-1; 7 positions match TRBD1. The V segment lost 6 bases and the J segment 2 bases; nucleotides outside the gene matches: 3. The length of the CDR3 is 13 residues. Germline V gene data show CDR1 as SGHTA and CDR2 as FQGNSA. The chain's CDR3 is CASSRQGNTEAFF. CDR3 sequence (DNA): TGTGCCAGCAGTCGACAGGGTAACACTGAAGCTTTCTTT.

Here the CDR3 reads CASSPGLSTDTQYF. The CDR3 coding sequence is TGTGCCAGCAGCCCGGGACTCAGCACAGATACGCAGTATTTT. The chain couples TRBV6-5 to TRBJ2-3; D perhaps matches TRBD2 (6 bases). The CDR3 totals 14 residues. V was shortened by 6 bases and J by 0 bases, with 10 bases between the two germline ends. CDR1 is MNHEY and CDR2 is SVGAGI in the germline V gene.

The chain couples TRBV7-9 to TRBJ1-3, with D possibly being TRBD1 (6 bases). The germline V and J ends were trimmed by 4 bases and 0 bases, with 16 bases remaining between them. The CDR3 has 17 residues. Per the germline V gene, CDR1 is SEHNR and CDR2 is FQNEAQ (reference sequence). The CDR3: CASSYTGISLSGNTIYF. The CDR3 nucleotides read TGTGCCAGCAGCTATACAGGGATCTCACTCTCTGGAAACACCATATATTTT.

The chain recombines TRBV10-3 with TRBJ2-3; maybe TRBD2 (6 bases). The germline V gene has CDR1 ENHRY and CDR2 SYGVKD. The V gene lost 10 bases and the J gene lost 4 bases, with 15 bases spanning the gap. The CDR3 is 13 amino acids. The CDR3 is CATRSGGADTQYF. CDR3 nucleotides: TGTGCCACCCGGTCCGGCGGGGCAGATACGCAGTATTTT.

The rearrangement links TRBV7-2 to TRBJ2-5, with 8 bases that match TRBD2. CDR3 length equals 14 residues. V shed 6 bases and J 3 bases; nucleotides not matched to a gene: 6. In germline, CDR1 is SGHTA, CDR2 FQGNSA. DNA for the CDR3: TGTGCCAGCAGATTCGCCGGGGGGGAAGAGACCCAGTACTTC. Translating it yields CASRFAGGEETQYF.

The chain has TRBV7-2 and TRBJ1-2; D unresolved. Germline assignment: CDR1 SGHTA and CDR2 FQGNSA. Trimming took off 5 bases at V and 1 base at J, with 5 bases between the two ends. The length of the CDR3 is 12 residues. The CDR3 protein is CASSASNYGYTF. In DNA, the CDR3 is TGTGCCAGCAGCGCCAGTAACTATGGCTACACCTTC. The whole variable domain, filled in from reference TRBV7-2 and TRBJ1-2, reads GAGVSQSPSNKVTEKGKDVELRCDPISGHTALYWYRQSLGQGLEFLIYFQGNSAPDKSGLPSDRFSAERTGGSVSTLTIQRTQQEDSAVYLCASSASNYGYTFGSGTRLTVV.

This clone appeared a single time. This chain joins TRBV6-2 or TRBV6-3 and TRBJ2-7, with D tentatively TRBD1 (6 bases). The germline gives CDR1 MNHEY, CDR2 SVGEGT. The CDR3 consists of 19 residues. V lost 4 bases and J 2 bases, leaving 27 bases between the germline ends. The CDR3 sequence: CASSSRLTRGRGQTYEQYF. The CDR3, as DNA: TGTGCCAGCAGTTCCCGTCTGACCCGGGGCAGGGGCCAAACCTACGAGCAGTACTTC.

This clone has only a few counts. CDR3 in DNA: TGTGCTAGTGGTCCCCGAGGGTCTAGCGGGGGGCCGGGTGAGCAGTTCTTC. Translating it yields CASGPRGSSGGPGEQFF. The chain carries TRBV12-5 and TRBJ2-1; 11 bases map to TRBD2. This CDR3 has 17 amino acids. Germline V gene lookup returns CDR1 LGHNT and CDR2 FRNRAP. V was clipped by 5 bases and J by 9 bases; unmatched bases: 15.